This is a list of T cell receptor beta chains from one sample in a study of Graves' ophthalmopathy and Graves' hyperthyroidism. TCRdb reprocessed the multiplex PCR reads via MiXCR and lists one record per CDR3 protein. Of about 400,000 distinct CDR3 sequences listed, about 16% were seen once; the top ten hold roughly 1.6%. The specimen sequenced was peripheral blood. Receptors were obtained from a woman between 18 and 29 years old with Graves' ophthalmopathy. CDR3s include the opening cysteine and the closing phenylalanine or tryptophan. Fields, in order: clone size, J gene, D gene, V gene, CDR3 DNA, CDR3 protein. The D gene is left open where the match is weak. Clone size is given for some rows only: seen once, a few or many times, or a class if the clone is expanded.

many | TRBJ1-5 | NA | TRBV2 | TGTGCCAGCAGCAACTCAGGGGATAGCAATCAGCCCCAGCATTTT | CASSNSGDSNQPQHF
many | TRBJ1-1 | NA | TRBV9 | TGTGCCAGCAGCGTGGGACGGACGAACACTGAAGCTTTCTTT | CASSVGRTNTEAFF
NA | TRBJ2-5 | TRBD2 | TRBV20-1 | TGCAGTGCAATACTAGCGGGAGCGGAGACCCAGTACTTC | CSAILAGAETQYF
many | TRBJ1-1 | NA | TRBV10-3 | TGTGCCATCAGTGTGCTGATGTACACTGAAGCTTTCTTT | CAISVLMYTEAFF
few | TRBJ2-2 | TRBD1 | TRBV5-1 | TGCGCCAGCAGCTCGGACAGGGGAAACACCGGGGAGCTGTTGTTT | CASSSDRGNTGELLF
many | TRBJ2-7 | NA | TRBV12-3/TRBV12-4 | TGTGCCAGCAGTTTGTCCCCCCTCACTCTCACCTACGAGCAGTACTTC | CASSLSPLTLTYEQYF
NA | TRBJ2-7 | NA | TRBV27 | TGTGCCAGCAGTCCCCTTATAGGTCTGTCCTACGAGCAGTACTTC | CASSPLIGLSYEQYF
NA | TRBJ1-6 | NA | TRBV28 | TGTGCCAGCAGTTTTTGGGGGCGCTATAATTCACCCCTCCACTTT | CASSFWGRYNSPLHF
many | TRBJ2-4 | NA | TRBV12-3/TRBV12-4 | TGTGCCAGCAGTCCCCTAGGCCAGGGCGGCAAAAACATTCAGTACTTC | CASSPLGQGGKNIQYF
many | TRBJ1-6 | NA | TRBV12-3/TRBV12-4 | TGTGCCAGCAGTTTGGGGCATAATTCACCCCTCCACTTT | CASSLGHNSPLHF